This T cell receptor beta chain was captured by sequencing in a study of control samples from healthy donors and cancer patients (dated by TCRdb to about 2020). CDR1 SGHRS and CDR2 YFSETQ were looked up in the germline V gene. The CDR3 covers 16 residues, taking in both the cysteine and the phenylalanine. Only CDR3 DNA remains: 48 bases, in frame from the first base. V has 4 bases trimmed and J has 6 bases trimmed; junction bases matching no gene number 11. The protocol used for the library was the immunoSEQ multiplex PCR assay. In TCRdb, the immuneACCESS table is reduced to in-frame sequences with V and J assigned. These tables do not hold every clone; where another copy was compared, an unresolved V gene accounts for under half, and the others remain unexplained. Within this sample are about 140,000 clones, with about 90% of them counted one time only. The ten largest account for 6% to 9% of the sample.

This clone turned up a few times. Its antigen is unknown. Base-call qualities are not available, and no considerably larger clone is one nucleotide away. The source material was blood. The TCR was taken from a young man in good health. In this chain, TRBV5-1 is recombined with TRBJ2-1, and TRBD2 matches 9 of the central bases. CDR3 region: CASSAQGAGGGNEQFF. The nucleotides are TGCGCCAGCAGCGCCCAAGGAGCGGGGGGAGGCAATGAGCAGTTCTTC.